Given below is one TCR beta chain in context. This entry is derived from a study of cytotoxic CD8 clonotypes in ibrutinib-treated CLL. Turning to the study itself: Each sample contained, on average, roughly 250,000 productive templates and roughly 96,000 productive rearrangements.

Germline CDR1 MNHNY, CDR2 SVGAGI (reference sequence). V trimming: 4 bases; J trimming: 5 bases; junction bases outside the gene matches: 9. The length of the CDR3 is 15 residues. Only in-frame clones appear in the TCRdb table, and some are missing; sequencing was by immunoSEQ multiplex PCR. The sample shows roughly 200,000 clones, around 72% of them seen only once. The sequence derives from a human donor with chronic lymphocytic leukemia. Specimen: PBMCs, collected after 24 months of ibrutinib treatment. The genes are TRBV6-6 and TRBJ2-7; 9 bases are a match to TRBD2. The CDR3, as DNA: TGTGCCAGCAGTTCCTCAACTAGCGGGCGGGACGAGCAGTACTTC. It translates to CASSSSTSGRDEQYF.